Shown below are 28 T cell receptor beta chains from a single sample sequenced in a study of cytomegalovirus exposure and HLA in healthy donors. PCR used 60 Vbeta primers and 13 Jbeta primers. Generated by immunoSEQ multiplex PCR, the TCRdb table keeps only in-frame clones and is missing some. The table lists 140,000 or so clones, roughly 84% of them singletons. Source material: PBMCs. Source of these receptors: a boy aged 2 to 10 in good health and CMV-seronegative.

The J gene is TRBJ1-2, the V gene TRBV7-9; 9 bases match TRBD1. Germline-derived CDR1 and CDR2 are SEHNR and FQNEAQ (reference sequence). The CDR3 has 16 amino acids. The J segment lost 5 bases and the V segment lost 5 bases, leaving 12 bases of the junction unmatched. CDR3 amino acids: CASSAPGQGSKYGYTF. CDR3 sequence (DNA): TGTGCCAGCAGCGCACCGGGACAGGGTTCCAAATATGGCTACACCTTC.

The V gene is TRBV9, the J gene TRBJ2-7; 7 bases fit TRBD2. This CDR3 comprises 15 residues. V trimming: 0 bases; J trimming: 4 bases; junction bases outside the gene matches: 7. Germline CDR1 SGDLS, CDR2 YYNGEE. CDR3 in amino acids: CASSVVAGATYEQYF. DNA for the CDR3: TGTGCCAGCAGCGTAGTGGCGGGAGCAACATACGAGCAGTACTTC.

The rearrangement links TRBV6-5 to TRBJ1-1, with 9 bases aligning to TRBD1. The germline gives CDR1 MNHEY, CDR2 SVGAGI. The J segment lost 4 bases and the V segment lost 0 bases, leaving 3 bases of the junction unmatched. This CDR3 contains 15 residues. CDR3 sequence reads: CASSYSGQGVTEAFF. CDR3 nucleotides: TGTGCCAGCAGTTACTCGGGACAGGGAGTCACTGAAGCTTTCTTT.

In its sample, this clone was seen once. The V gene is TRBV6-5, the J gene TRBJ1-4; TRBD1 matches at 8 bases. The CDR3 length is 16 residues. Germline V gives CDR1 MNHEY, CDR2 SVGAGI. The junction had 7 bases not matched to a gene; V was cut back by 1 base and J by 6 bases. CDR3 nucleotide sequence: TGTGCCAGCAGTTACTTGATGACAGGGGAGGATGAAAAACTGTTTTTT. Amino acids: CASSYLMTGEDEKLFF.

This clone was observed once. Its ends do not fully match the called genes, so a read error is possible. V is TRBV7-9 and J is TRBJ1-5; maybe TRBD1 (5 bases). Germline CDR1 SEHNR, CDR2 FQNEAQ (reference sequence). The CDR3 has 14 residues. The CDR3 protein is CSSSLLDRDQPQHF. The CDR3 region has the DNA TGTTCCAGCAGCTTACTAGACAGAGATCAGCCCCAGCATTTT.

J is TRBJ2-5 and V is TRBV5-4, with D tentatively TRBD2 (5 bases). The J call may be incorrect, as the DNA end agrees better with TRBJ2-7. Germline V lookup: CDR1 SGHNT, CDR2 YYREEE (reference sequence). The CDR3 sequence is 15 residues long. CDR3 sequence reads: CASSKGYSGANEQYF. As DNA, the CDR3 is TGTGCCAGCAGCAAGGGTTACAGCGGAGCGAACGAGCAGTACTTC.

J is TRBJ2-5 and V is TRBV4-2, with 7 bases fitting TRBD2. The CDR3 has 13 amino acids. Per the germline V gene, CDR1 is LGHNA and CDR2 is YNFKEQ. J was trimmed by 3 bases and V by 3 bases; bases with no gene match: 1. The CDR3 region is CASSQGGEETQYF. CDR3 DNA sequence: TGTGCCAGCAGCCAGGGGGGGGAAGAGACCCAGTACTTC.

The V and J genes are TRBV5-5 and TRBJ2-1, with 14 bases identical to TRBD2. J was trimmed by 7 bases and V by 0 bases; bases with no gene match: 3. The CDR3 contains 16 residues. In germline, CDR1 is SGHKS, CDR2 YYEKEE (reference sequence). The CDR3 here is CASSLDWTSGRNEQFF. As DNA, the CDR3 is TGTGCCAGCAGCTTGGACTGGACTAGCGGGAGGAATGAGCAGTTCTTC.

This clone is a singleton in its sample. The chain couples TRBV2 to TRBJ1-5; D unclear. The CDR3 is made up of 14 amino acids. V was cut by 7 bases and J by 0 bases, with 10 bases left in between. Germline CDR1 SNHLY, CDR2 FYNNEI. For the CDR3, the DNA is TGTGCCAGCACCCTCGGCGGTAGCAATCAGCCCCAGCATTTT. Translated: CASTLGGSNQPQHF. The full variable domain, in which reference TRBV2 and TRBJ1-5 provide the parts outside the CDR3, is EPEVTQTPSHQVTQMGQEVILRCVPISNHLYFYWYRQILGQKVEFLVSFYNNEISEKSEIFDDQFSVERPDGSNFTLKIRSTKLEDSAMYFCASTLGGSNQPQHFGDGTRLSIL.

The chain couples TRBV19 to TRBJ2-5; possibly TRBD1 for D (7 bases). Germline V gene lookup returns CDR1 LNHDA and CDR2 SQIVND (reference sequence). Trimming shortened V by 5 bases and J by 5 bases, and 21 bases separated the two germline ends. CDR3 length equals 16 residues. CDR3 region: CASSGDSGLAGETQYF. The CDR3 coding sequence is TGTGCCAGTAGTGGGGACAGTGGGTTGGCGGGGGAGACCCAGTACTTC.

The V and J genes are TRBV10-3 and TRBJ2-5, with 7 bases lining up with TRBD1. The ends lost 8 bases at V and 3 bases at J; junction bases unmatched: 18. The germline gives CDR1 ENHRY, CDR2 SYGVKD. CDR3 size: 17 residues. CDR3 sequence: CAIGVYRGVSIKETQYF. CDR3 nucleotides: TGTGCCATCGGAGTCTACAGGGGAGTTAGCATTAAAGAGACCCAGTACTTC.

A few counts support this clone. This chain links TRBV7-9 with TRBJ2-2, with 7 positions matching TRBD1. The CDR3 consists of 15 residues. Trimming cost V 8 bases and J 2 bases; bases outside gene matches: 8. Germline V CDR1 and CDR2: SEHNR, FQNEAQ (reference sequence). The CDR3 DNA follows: TGTGCCAGCTCGATTACAGGGGTAAACACCGGGGAGCTGTTTTTT. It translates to CASSITGVNTGELFF.

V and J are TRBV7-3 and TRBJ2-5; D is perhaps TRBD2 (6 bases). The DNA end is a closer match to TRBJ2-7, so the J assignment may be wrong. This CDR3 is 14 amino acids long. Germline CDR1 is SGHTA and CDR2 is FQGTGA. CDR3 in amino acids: CASSPGEITYEQYF. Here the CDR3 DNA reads TGTGCCAGCAGCCCGGGAGAAATTACCTACGAGCAGTACTTC.

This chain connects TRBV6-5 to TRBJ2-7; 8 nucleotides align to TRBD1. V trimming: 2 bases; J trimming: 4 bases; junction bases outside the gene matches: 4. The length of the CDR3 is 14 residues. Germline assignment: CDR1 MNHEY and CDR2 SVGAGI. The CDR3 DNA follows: TGTGCCAGCAGTTACGGAGACAGGGGATACGAGCAGTACTTC. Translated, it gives CASSYGDRGYEQYF.

The CDR3 DNA is TGTGCCAGCAGCTTGGTGTCAGATGGCTATGGCTACACCTTC. Translation gives CASSLVSDGYGYTF. The chain links TRBV5-6 to TRBJ1-2; D gene uncertain. V was pared by 0 bases and J by 4 bases, with 10 bases between. The germline V gene has CDR1 SGHDT and CDR2 YYEEEE. The CDR3 has 14 residues.

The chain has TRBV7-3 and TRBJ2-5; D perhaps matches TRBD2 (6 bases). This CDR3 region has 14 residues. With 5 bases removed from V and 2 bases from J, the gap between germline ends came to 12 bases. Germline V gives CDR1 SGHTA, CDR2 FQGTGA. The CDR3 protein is CASSKDYQQETQYF. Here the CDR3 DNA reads TGTGCCAGCAGCAAGGACTACCAACAAGAGACCCAGTACTTC.

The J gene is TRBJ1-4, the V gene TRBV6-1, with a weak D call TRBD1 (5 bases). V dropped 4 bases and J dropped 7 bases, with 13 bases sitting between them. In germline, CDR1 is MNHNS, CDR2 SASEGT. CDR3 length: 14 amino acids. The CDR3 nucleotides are TGTGCCAGCAGTGCGGGCCCGGACATTGAAAAACTGTTTTTT. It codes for CASSAGPDIEKLFF.

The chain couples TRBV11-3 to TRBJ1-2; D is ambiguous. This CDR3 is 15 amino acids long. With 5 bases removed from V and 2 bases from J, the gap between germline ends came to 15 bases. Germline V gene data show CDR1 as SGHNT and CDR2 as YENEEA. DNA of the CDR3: TGTGCCAGCAGCCTCACTATGTCTGGCAACTATGGCTACACCTTC. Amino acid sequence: CASSLTMSGNYGYTF.

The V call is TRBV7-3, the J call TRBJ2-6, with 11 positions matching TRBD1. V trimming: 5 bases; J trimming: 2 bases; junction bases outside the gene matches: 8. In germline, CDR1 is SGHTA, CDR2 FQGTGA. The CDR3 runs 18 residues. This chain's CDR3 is CASSNRDRGIPGANVLTF. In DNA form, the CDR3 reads TGTGCCAGCAGCAATAGGGACAGGGGGATCCCTGGGGCCAACGTCCTGACTTTC.

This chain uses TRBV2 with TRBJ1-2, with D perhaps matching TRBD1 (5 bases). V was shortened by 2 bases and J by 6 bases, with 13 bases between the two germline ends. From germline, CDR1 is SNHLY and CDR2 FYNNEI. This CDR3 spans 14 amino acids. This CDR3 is CASSEPQVRNGYTF. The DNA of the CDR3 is TGTGCCAGCAGTGAACCACAGGTCCGCAATGGCTACACCTTC. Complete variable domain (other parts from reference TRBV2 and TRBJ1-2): EPEVTQTPSHQVTQMGQEVILRCVPISNHLYFYWYRQILGQKVEFLVSFYNNEISEKSEIFDDQFSVERPDGSNFTLKIRSTKLEDSAMYFCASSEPQVRNGYTFGSGTRLTVV.

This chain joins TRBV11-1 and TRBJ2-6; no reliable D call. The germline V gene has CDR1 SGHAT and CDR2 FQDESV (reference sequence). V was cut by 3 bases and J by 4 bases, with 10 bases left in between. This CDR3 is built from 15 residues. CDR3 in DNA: TGTGCCAGCAGCTTGGCCACGCCCGGGGCCAACGTCCTGACTTTC. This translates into CASSLATPGANVLTF.

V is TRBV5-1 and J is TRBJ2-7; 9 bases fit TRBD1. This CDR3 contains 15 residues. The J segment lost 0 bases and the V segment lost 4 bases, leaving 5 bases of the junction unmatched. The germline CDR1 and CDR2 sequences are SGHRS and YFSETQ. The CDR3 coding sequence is TGCGCCAGCAGCGCGACAGGGGGTCTCTCCTACGAGCAGTACTTC. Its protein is CASSATGGLSYEQYF.

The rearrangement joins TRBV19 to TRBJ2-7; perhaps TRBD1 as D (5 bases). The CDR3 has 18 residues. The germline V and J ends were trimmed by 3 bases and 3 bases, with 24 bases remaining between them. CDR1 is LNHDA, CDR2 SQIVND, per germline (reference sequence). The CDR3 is CASSIRGIKGLGVYEQYF. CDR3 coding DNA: TGTGCCAGTAGTATTCGTGGGATTAAGGGGTTAGGCGTCTACGAGCAGTACTTC.

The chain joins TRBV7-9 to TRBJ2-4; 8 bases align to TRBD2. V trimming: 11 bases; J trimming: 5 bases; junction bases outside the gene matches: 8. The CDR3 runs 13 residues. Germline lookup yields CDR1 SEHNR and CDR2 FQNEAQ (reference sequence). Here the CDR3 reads CAVRTSLENIQYF. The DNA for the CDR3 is TGTGCCGTTAGGACTAGCCTGGAAAACATTCAGTACTTC.

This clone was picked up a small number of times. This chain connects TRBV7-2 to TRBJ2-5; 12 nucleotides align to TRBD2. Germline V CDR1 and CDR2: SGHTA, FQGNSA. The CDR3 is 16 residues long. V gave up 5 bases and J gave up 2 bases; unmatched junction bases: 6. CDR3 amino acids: CASSPRTSGNQETQYF. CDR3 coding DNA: TGTGCCAGCAGCCCCAGGACTAGCGGGAATCAAGAGACCCAGTACTTC.

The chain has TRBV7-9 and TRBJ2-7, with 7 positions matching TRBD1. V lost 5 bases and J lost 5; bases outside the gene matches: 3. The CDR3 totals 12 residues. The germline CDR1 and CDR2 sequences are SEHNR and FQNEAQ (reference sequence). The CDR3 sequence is CASSRQGHEQYF. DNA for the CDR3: TGTGCCAGCAGCCGACAGGGCCACGAGCAGTACTTC. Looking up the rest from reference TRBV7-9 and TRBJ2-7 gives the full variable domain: DTGVSQNPRHKITKRGQNVTFRCDPISEHNRLYWYRQTLGQGPEFLTYFQNEAQLEKSRLLSDRFSAERPKGSFSTLEIQRTEQGDSAMYLCASSRQGHEQYFGPGTRLTVT.

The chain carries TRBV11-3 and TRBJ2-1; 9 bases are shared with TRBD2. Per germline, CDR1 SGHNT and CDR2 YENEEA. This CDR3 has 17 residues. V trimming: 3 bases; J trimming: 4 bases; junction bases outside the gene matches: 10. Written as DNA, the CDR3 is TGTGCCAGCAGCTTGGGGGGCTTAGCGGGAGTGTACAATGAGCAGTTCTTC. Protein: CASSLGGLAGVYNEQFF.

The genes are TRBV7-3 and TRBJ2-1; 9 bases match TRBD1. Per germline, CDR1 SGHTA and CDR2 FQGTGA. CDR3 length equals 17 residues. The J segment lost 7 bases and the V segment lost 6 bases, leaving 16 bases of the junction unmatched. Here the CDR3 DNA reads TGTGCCAGCAGTTTCTTCCCAACGCCGACAGGGGGGAATGAGCAGTTCTTC. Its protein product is CASSFFPTPTGGNEQFF.